A single sample gave rise to the 19 T cell receptor beta chains below, sequenced in a study of beta chain features in type 1 diabetes. Study results and caveats: Significant though moderate, a shortening of TCRB CDR3s appeared in all four CD4+ subsets of Type 1 diabetes patients.

No antigens are known for them. Every bit of the isolated RNA underwent reverse transcription, so sequencing read expressed TCRB transcripts. Here immunoSEQ multiplex PCR was the method, and the copy in TCRdb shows in-frame clones only, minus some. Found here are more than 550,000 clones, 11% to 15% of them singletons; the top ten hold approximately 0.039%. Source material: naive CD4+ T cells from blood. Every receptor here comes from a man aged 18 to 35 with type 1 diabetes.

The table lists this clone with a few counts. The chain carries TRBV30 and TRBJ1-1; a possible D gene is TRBD1 (5 bases). The germline V and J ends were trimmed by 0 bases and 7 bases, with 18 bases remaining between them. This CDR3 is 15 amino acids long. CDR1 is GTSNPN and CDR2 is SVGIG in the germline V gene (reference sequence). Here the CDR3 DNA reads TGTGCCTGGAGTGTTCAGCCTTGGGGACCTGGTGAAGCTTTCTTT. As protein: CAWSVQPWGPGEAFF.

This clone was found a few times. The CDR3 DNA follows: TGCGCCAGTAACCTCGGGGGGCCCTACACAGATACGCAGTATTTT. This codes for CASNLGGPYTDTQYF. This rearrangement joins TRBV5-1 to TRBJ2-3; D is perhaps TRBD2 (7 bases). CDR1 is SGHRS, CDR2 YFSETQ, per germline. The CDR3 runs 15 residues. Trimming left V 8 bases short and J 2 bases short, with 18 bases between.

The chain has TRBV2 and TRBJ2-2, with D perhaps matching TRBD1 (6 bases). The V and J ends lost 3 bases and 1 base respectively, with 9 bases between them. Germline values: CDR1 SNHLY, CDR2 FYNNEI. The CDR3 runs to 15 residues. The CDR3 DNA reads as TGTGCCAGCAGTGACAGGGGAAGGAACACCGGGGAGCTGTTTTTT. The encoded protein is CASSDRGRNTGELFF.

In this sample, this clone turned up a few times. The J gene is TRBJ2-5, the V gene TRBV10-3; D gene uncertain. Trimming cost V 2 bases and J 5 bases, with 3 bases left between them. The CDR3 extends over 11 amino acids. Germline loops: CDR1 ENHRY, CDR2 SYGVKD. The CDR3 region has the DNA TGTGCCATCAGTGAGGGGGAGACCCAGTACTTC. This sequence encodes CAISEGETQYF.

Only a few counts were recorded for this clone. This chain links TRBV6-5 with TRBJ2-1; D gene uncertain. CDR1 and CDR2 (germline): MNHEY, SVGAGI. V was cut by 5 bases and J by 8 bases, with 13 bases left in between. This CDR3 has 13 residues. CDR3 DNA: TGTGCCAGCAGTCTCCGACAAATCGATGAGCAGTTCTTC. As protein: CASSLRQIDEQFF.

The chain carries TRBV7-9 and TRBJ2-7, with a tentative D call TRBD2 (5 bases). Trimming removed 4 bases at V and 0 bases at J, with 16 bases between. The CDR3 runs to 16 residues. Germline CDR1 reads SEHNR; CDR2 reads FQNEAQ (reference sequence). CDR3 nucleotide sequence: TGTGCCAGCAGCTCCGACCCTGAGCGGCCCTCCTACGAGCAGTACTTC. It translates to CASSSDPERPSYEQYF.

This clone was detected a few times. The V and J genes are TRBV29-1 and TRBJ2-4; 8 nucleotides line up with TRBD2. CDR3 length equals 14 residues. Germline loops: CDR1 SQVTM, CDR2 ANQGSEA. V lost 4 bases to trimming and J lost 5 bases; unmatched junction nucleotides: 7. CDR3 sequence reads: CSVVLAGGENIQYF. The CDR3 nucleotides read TGCAGCGTTGTCCTCGCGGGAGGCGAAAACATTCAGTACTTC. Variable domain in full (rest from reference TRBV29-1 and TRBJ2-4): SAVISQKPSRDICQRGTSLTIQCQVDSQVTMMFWYRQQPGQSLTLIATANQGSEATYESGFVIDKFPISRPNLTFSTLTVSNMSPEDSSIYLCSVVLAGGENIQYFGAGTRLSVL.

The chain employs TRBV30 and TRBJ2-1, with TRBD2 identical over 11 bases. CDR1 GTSNPN and CDR2 SVGIG come from the germline V gene (reference sequence). The CDR3 loop spans 13 amino acids. Trimming took 5 bases from V and 6 from J; bases not matched to a gene: 3. CDR3 in DNA: TGTGCCTGGGGGACTAGCGGAATCAATGAGCAGTTCTTC. Translation gives CAWGTSGINEQFF.

This clone turned up a few times. The genes are TRBV11-2 and TRBJ2-3; TRBD2 aligns across 7 bases. After removal of 5 bases from V and 5 bases from J, the junction contained 10 bases not matched to a gene. The CDR3 is 15 residues long. Germline CDR1 SGHAT, CDR2 FQNNGV. The CDR3 DNA sequence: TGTGCCAGCAGCCCCCGCGGGAGCGCGGGAGATACGCAGTATTTT. Residues: CASSPRGSAGDTQYF.

This clone was counted between two and nine times. The chain has TRBV18 and TRBJ2-1, with 8 bases lining up with TRBD1. The CDR3 is made up of 17 amino acids. Trimming cost V 6 bases and J 5 bases; bases outside gene matches: 15. Looked up from germline, CDR1 is KGHSH and CDR2 is LQKENI. The CDR3 bases are TGTGCCAGCTCCCCTGCATCAGACAGGGGTATAAACAATGAGCAGTTCTTC. It translates to CASSPASDRGINNEQFF.

This clone was detected only a few times. V is TRBV7-3 and J is TRBJ1-2, with D tentatively TRBD1 (6 bases). Germline V CDR1 and CDR2: SGHTA, FQGTGA. V lost 5 bases, J lost 4 bases, and 17 bases lay in between. The CDR3 consists of 15 residues. Here the CDR3 DNA reads TGTGCCAGCAGCGGCCATAAAACAGGGTCCTATGGCTACACCTTC. Translated: CASSGHKTGSYGYTF.

This clone appeared a few times. This chain uses TRBV5-4 with TRBJ2-2, with D perhaps given as TRBD1 or TRBD2 (5 bases each). V shed 5 bases and J shed 5 bases, with 16 bases lying between them. The CDR3 consists of 15 residues. CDR1 and CDR2 from the germline V gene are SGHNT and YYREEE (reference sequence). CDR3 loop: CASSVRDGKTGELFF. In DNA form, the CDR3 reads TGTGCCAGCAGTGTCCGGGACGGAAAAACCGGGGAGCTGTTTTTT.

On this clone itself: Sequence at one end of the junction differs from germline and may be a read error. The chain couples TRBV5-6 to TRBJ1-2, with a weak D call TRBD1 (6 bases). There are 12 residues in the CDR3. The germline CDR1 and CDR2 sequences are SGHDT and YYEEEE. In nucleotides, the CDR3 is TGTGCCAGCAGTCAAGTTACAGGGTTCCTTCTCTTC. Translation: CASSQVTGFLLF.

This clone was seen only a few times. The chain joins TRBV10-3 to TRBJ2-2; 10 bases map to TRBD2. Germline lookup yields CDR1 ENHRY and CDR2 SYGVKD. The CDR3 runs 15 residues. Losses at the gene ends were 5 bases for V and 1 base for J; bases not matched to a gene: 1. CDR3 sequence (DNA): TGTGCCATCAGTCTAGCGGGGGAGAACACCGGGGAGCTGTTTTTT. Translating it yields CAISLAGENTGELFF.

This sequence joins TRBV4-2 and TRBJ2-1, with D perhaps TRBD2 (7 bases). Looked up from germline, CDR1 is LGHNA and CDR2 is YNFKEQ. V lost 1 base, J lost 4 bases, and 14 bases lay in between. The CDR3 covers 16 residues. CDR3 amino acids: CASSQVPGGRYNEQFF. The CDR3 bases are TGTGCCAGCAGCCAAGTTCCCGGGGGGCGGTACAATGAGCAGTTCTTC.

The chain recombines TRBV27 with TRBJ2-3; no clear D gene. Germline-derived CDR1 and CDR2 are MNHEY and SMNVEV (reference sequence). Between the trimmed V and J ends, which lost 4 bases and 0 bases, there was a span of 14 bases. The CDR3 is made up of 16 amino acids. The CDR3 here is CASSSKFRSSTDTQYF. CDR3 sequence (DNA): TGTGCCAGCAGTTCTAAATTCAGGAGTAGCACAGATACGCAGTATTTT.

This clone came up a few times. The CDR3 DNA sequence: TGCGCCAGCAGCCAAGATGGGTCAGGTCGGGGAGATACGCAGTATTTT. This gives the protein CASSQDGSGRGDTQYF. The rearrangement links TRBV4-3 to TRBJ2-3; D might be TRBD2 (5 bases). The germline V and J ends were trimmed by 0 bases and 5 bases, with 15 bases remaining between them. The V gene's germline CDR1 is LGHNA and CDR2 YSLEER. CDR3 length: 16 residues.

CDR3 DNA sequence: TGCGCCAGCAGCCAAGCGGCGGGGGATACGCAGTATTTT. It encodes CASSQAAGDTQYF. The V and J genes are TRBV4-3 and TRBJ2-3; perhaps TRBD2 as D (6 bases). Germline CDR1 LGHNA, CDR2 YSLEER. The CDR3 runs to 13 residues. Between the trimmed V and J ends, which lost 1 base and 6 bases, there was a span of 8 bases.

On this clone itself: Other DNA variants within this sample encode the same CDR3. The CDR3 region is CASSPPNQPQHF. CDR3 DNA sequence: TGTGCCAGCTCACCACCCAATCAGCCCCAGCATTTT. The J gene is TRBJ1-5, the V gene TRBV18; D gene ambiguous. Per germline, CDR1 KGHSH and CDR2 LQKENI. The CDR3 has 12 residues. V shed 0 bases and J shed 3 bases, with 0 bases lying between them.